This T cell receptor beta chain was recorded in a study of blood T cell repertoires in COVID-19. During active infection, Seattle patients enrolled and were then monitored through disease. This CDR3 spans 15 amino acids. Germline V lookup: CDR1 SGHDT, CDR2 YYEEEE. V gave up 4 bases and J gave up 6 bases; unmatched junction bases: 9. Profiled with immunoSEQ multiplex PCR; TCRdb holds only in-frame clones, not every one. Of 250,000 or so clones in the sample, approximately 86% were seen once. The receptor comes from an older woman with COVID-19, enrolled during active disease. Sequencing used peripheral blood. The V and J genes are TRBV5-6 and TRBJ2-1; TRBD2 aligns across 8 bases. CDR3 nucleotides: TGTGCCAGCAGCATACAGCGGGAGTACCCCAATGAGCAGTTCTTC. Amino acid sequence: CASSIQREYPNEQFF.